This TCR beta chain is from a study of neurological immune-mediated disorders. TCRdb re-called the 5' RACE reads with MiXCR, one entry per CDR3 protein. This table has 30,000 to 45,000 distinct CDR3 sequences, about 9.9% appearing once. Germline V gene sequence: CDR1 SQVTM, CDR2 ANQGSEA. V shed 7 bases and J shed 8 bases, with 15 bases lying between them. The CDR3 sequence is 11 residues long. The sorted libraries drew on about a million T cells that were CD4+ or CD8+. Sequenced input: CD4+ T cells from blood. The chain employs TRBV29-1 and TRBJ2-7; D uncertain. The sequence derives from a woman in her twenties or thirties with HTLV-1-associated myelopathy (HAM/TSP). Here the CDR3 reads CSAGPGYKQYF. In nucleotides, the CDR3 is TGCAGCGCCGGTCCGGGTTACAAGCAGTACTTC.